This T cell receptor beta chain is from a study of response to subunit inactivated influenza vaccine. Each CDR3 protein is one row after TCRdb ran MiXCR on the RT-PCR reads. The top ten hold approximately 10% of the sample, which has 300,000 to 350,000 distinct CDR3 sequences, over 20% seen once. Deletions cut 6 bases from V and 1 base from J, with 13 bases between. The germline V gene encodes CDR1 SQVTM and CDR2 ANQGSEA. This CDR3 spans 14 amino acids. This chain connects TRBV29-1 to TRBJ2-1; D may be TRBD2 (5 bases). The source of this sequence is a man aged 50 to 69 who received an inactivated influenza vaccine. Sequenced material: PBMCs from blood, taken about 20 months after vaccination. The CDR3 DNA sequence: TGCAGCGTAGCTAGCTACGTTTCCTACAATGAGCAGTTCTTC. The encoded protein is CSVASYVSYNEQFF.